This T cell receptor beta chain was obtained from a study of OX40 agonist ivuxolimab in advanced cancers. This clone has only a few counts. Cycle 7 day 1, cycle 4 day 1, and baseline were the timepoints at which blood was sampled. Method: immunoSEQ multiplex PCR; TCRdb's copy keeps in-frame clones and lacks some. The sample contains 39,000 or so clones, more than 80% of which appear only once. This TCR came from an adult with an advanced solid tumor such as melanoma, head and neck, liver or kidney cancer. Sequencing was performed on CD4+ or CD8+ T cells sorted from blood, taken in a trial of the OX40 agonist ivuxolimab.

DNA for the CDR3: TGTGCCAGCAGTATCCGGGACAGGAGGACCGGGGAGCTGTTTTTT. Amino acid sequence: CASSIRDRRTGELFF. The gene calls are TRBV7-9 and TRBJ2-2; 8 positions agree with TRBD1. Germline-derived CDR1 and CDR2 are SEHNR and FQNEAQ (reference sequence). The CDR3 sequence is 15 residues long. Germline trimming cut 6 bases from V and 5 bases from J; bases unmatched to any gene: 8.